This entry lists 25 T cell receptor beta chains sequenced from one sample in a study of T cells after yellow fever vaccination. Using its own MiXCR run on the 5' RACE reads, TCRdb lists one record per CDR3 protein. The table includes about 12,000 distinct CDR3 sequences, 4% to 6% detected once. Specimen: PBMCs, either bulk or a sorted T-cell subset (CD4+, CD8+, memory, or dextramer-sorted; not recorded which), collected 45 days after the yellow fever booster vaccination. The receptors were sampled from a young man who received the YFV17D yellow fever vaccine.

This clonotype showed up many times. The chain combines TRBV27 with TRBJ1-6, with D maybe TRBD1 (5 bases). The CDR3 is 14 residues long. Germline-derived CDR1 and CDR2 are MNHEY and SMNVEV (reference sequence). Trimming pared 5 bases from V and 7 bases from J, leaving 12 bases between. The CDR3 DNA sequence: TGTGCCAGCAGTAATAGGGACGCCAATTCACCCCTCCACTTT. Its translation: CASSNRDANSPLHF.

This clonotype was seen many times. V and J are TRBV20-1 and TRBJ2-7; 10 nucleotides agree with TRBD1. V gave up 1 base and J gave up 1 base; unmatched junction bases: 4. Germline assignment: CDR1 DFQATT and CDR2 SNEGSKA (reference sequence). CDR3 length equals 15 residues. CDR3 coding DNA: TGCAGTGCTAGAGCCGGGACAGGGGTATCCTACGAGCAGTACTTC. This translates into CSARAGTGVSYEQYF.

The table lists this clonotype with a count of one. This sequence joins TRBV7-3 and TRBJ2-1; D is ambiguous. CDR1 and CDR2 from the germline V gene are SGHTA and FQGTGA. V lost 0 bases, J lost 10 bases, and 10 bases lay in between. This CDR3 is 13 amino acids long. This CDR3 is CASSLTPEQEQFF. The CDR3 coding sequence is TGTGCCAGCAGCTTAACGCCGGAGCAGGAGCAGTTCTTC.

In its sample, this clonotype ranks as medium-sized. The V call is TRBV10-3, the J call TRBJ2-2, with TRBD1 identical over 8 bases. CDR3 length: 15 residues. Germline trimming cut 7 bases from V and 3 bases from J; bases unmatched to any gene: 7. Germline lookup yields CDR1 ENHRY and CDR2 SYGVKD. The CDR3 reads CAITGTGGDTGELFF. The CDR3 nucleotides read TGTGCCATCACTGGTACAGGGGGAGACACCGGGGAGCTGTTTTTT.

Ten or more counts support this clonotype. The rearrangement links TRBV12-5 to TRBJ2-1; 9 nucleotides agree with TRBD1. Germline V gene lookup returns CDR1 LGHNT and CDR2 FRNRAP. J gave up 10 bases and V 3 bases, and 10 bases lay outside the gene matches. The CDR3 sequence is 15 residues long. CDR3 DNA sequence: TGTGCTAGTGGTTTCGCGACAGGGGGTCCCAAAGAGCAGTTCTTC. Its translation: CASGFATGGPKEQFF.

This clonotype was recorded many times. The V gene is TRBV20-1, the J gene TRBJ2-2; D is unclear. This CDR3 spans 12 amino acids. The V end was cut by 3 bases, the J end by 5 bases, with 7 bases between. Germline V gene data show CDR1 as DFQATT and CDR2 as SNEGSKA (reference sequence). The CDR3, as DNA: TGCAGTGCTAGCGGTGGGACCGGGGAGCTGTTTTTT. Its translation is CSASGGTGELFF.

This clonotype came up many times. The chain employs TRBV6-6 and TRBJ1-2; D uncertain. The germline gives CDR1 MNHNY, CDR2 SVGAGI (reference sequence). The ends were cut back, 5 bases at V and 4 bases at J, with 8 bases in the middle. The CDR3 has 12 amino acids. DNA of the CDR3: TGTGCCAGCAGTGACGGAACCTATGGCTACACCTTC. This sequence encodes CASSDGTYGYTF.

This clonotype was counted many times. The rearrangement joins TRBV7-2 to TRBJ2-3; no clear D gene. This CDR3 region has 12 residues. CDR1 is SGHTA, CDR2 FQGNSA, per germline. Deletions cut 7 bases from V and 3 bases from J, with 8 bases between. The CDR3 loop is CASTPETDTQYF. CDR3 DNA: TGTGCCAGCACCCCGGAGACAGATACGCAGTATTTT.

This clonotype was seen ten or more times. The genes are TRBV20-1 and TRBJ1-5; D ambiguous. Trimming took off 0 bases at V and 3 bases at J, with 12 bases between the two ends. Germline V CDR1 and CDR2: DFQATT, SNEGSKA (reference sequence). The CDR3 runs 15 residues. The CDR3 sequence: CSARDRGTFNQPQHF. DNA of the CDR3: TGCAGTGCTAGAGATCGAGGCACGTTCAATCAGCCCCAGCATTTT.

This clonotype was counted at least ten times. The rearrangement uses TRBV20-1 and TRBJ2-3, with D possibly being TRBD1 or TRBD2 (6 bases each). Trimming took 4 bases from V and 4 from J, leaving 9 bases between them. Germline loops: CDR1 DFQATT, CDR2 SNEGSKA (reference sequence). The CDR3 is made up of 12 amino acids. CDR3 sequence: CSAIRGADTQYF. In DNA, the CDR3 is TGCAGTGCTATTAGGGGGGCAGATACGCAGTATTTT.

This clonotype occurred many times. The chain recombines TRBV11-2 with TRBJ2-1, with a weak D call TRBD1 (5 bases). Trimming removed 2 bases from V and 1 base from J, with 15 bases in between. The CDR3 runs to 17 residues. Germline values: CDR1 SGHAT, CDR2 FQNNGV. The CDR3 nucleotides read TGTGCCAGCAGCTTATATACCCCCAAGGGGTCCTACAATGAGCAGTTCTTC. This encodes CASSLYTPKGSYNEQFF.

This clonotype was seen at least ten times. V usage is TRBV19 and J usage is TRBJ2-1, with TRBD1 matching over 9 bases. This CDR3 is 15 amino acids long. J lost 8 bases, V lost 3 bases, and 8 bases had no gene match. Germline values: CDR1 LNHDA, CDR2 SQIVND (reference sequence). The chain's CDR3 is CASSIDRGKVYEQFF. The CDR3 bases are TGTGCCAGTAGTATCGACAGGGGGAAGGTGTATGAGCAGTTCTTC.

This clonotype was observed at least ten times. V usage is TRBV18 and J usage is TRBJ2-1; D assignment may be TRBD1 or TRBD2 (5 bases each). In germline, CDR1 is KGHSH, CDR2 LQKENI. This CDR3 is 16 amino acids long. V was cut by 6 bases and J by 6 bases, with 21 bases left in between. The CDR3 DNA sequence: TGTGCCAGCTCTCCGATTAAGGGGAGTTTGATCAATGAGCAGTTCTTC. This encodes CASSPIKGSLINEQFF. The complete variable domain, with remaining parts taken from reference TRBV18 and TRBJ2-1, reads NAGVMQNPRHLVRRRGQEARLRCSPMKGHSHVYWYRQLPEEGLKFMVYLQKENIIDESGMPKERFSAEFPKEGPSILRIQQVVRGDSAAYFCASSPIKGSLINEQFFGPGTRLTVL.

This clonotype has ten or more counts. The V and J genes are TRBV7-9 and TRBJ1-1; 7 nucleotides align to TRBD1. CDR1 and CDR2 from the germline V gene are SEHNR and FQNEAQ (reference sequence). The V and J ends lost 5 bases and 8 bases, in that order; junction bases with no gene match: 2. CDR3 length: 11 amino acids. This chain's CDR3 is CASSLTGEAFF. CDR3 DNA: TGTGCCAGCAGCCTGACAGGGGAAGCTTTCTTT.

This clonotype was detected ten times or more. The chain employs TRBV5-1 and TRBJ2-1, with D possibly being TRBD2 (5 bases). Per germline, CDR1 SGHRS and CDR2 YFSETQ. This CDR3 region has 13 residues. Trimming took 5 bases from V and 8 from J, leaving 14 bases between them. The DNA of the CDR3 is TGCGCCAGCAGGTCGAGGGCCGGGTATGAGCAGTTCTTC. Translated: CASRSRAGYEQFF.

This clonotype was observed many times. The chain combines TRBV6-5 with TRBJ1-1, with 9 bases matching TRBD1. The junction had 6 bases not matched to a gene; V was cut back by 2 bases and J by 5 bases. Per germline, CDR1 MNHEY and CDR2 SVGAGI. The CDR3 covers 15 residues. The CDR3 reads CASSYMTGGGTEAFF. Here the CDR3 DNA reads TGTGCCAGCAGTTACATGACAGGGGGAGGTACTGAAGCTTTCTTT.

This clonotype was detected ten times or more. Written as DNA, the CDR3 is TGTGCCAGCAGCCAATCTCTGGCGGTAAGCTCTAGCACAGATACGCAGTATTTT. Translating gives CASSQSLAVSSSTDTQYF. The genes are TRBV3-1 and TRBJ2-3; no definite D call. This CDR3 comprises 18 residues. Trimming cost V 2 bases and J 0 bases, with 18 bases left between them. Germline CDR1 and CDR2: LGHDT and YNNKEL (reference sequence).

This clonotype came up many times. CDR3 coding DNA: TGTGCCAGCAGCCAAGACTCGGGGCGGCCCTACGAGCAGTACTTC. Translated, it gives CASSQDSGRPYEQYF. The chain links TRBV3-1 to TRBJ2-7; either TRBD1 or TRBD2 may fit D (5 bases each). Trimming pared 0 bases from V and 2 bases from J, leaving 11 bases between. This CDR3 spans 15 amino acids. Germline CDR1 LGHDT, CDR2 YNNKEL (reference sequence).

Only a few counts were recorded for this clonotype. The gene calls are TRBV7-2 and TRBJ1-1; 7 bases are a match to TRBD1. Germline V gives CDR1 SGHTA, CDR2 FQGNSA. V shed 3 bases and J 4 bases; nucleotides not matched to a gene: 2. There are 13 residues in the CDR3. In DNA, the CDR3 is TGTGCCAGCAGCTTGGGACAGCTCACTGAAGCTTTCTTT. As protein: CASSLGQLTEAFF.

This clonotype was counted many times. The genes are TRBV7-2 and TRBJ2-1; 8 bases are a match to TRBD1. Trimming cost V 4 bases and J 15 bases; bases outside gene matches: 8. This CDR3 comprises 12 residues. Germline CDR1 is SGHTA and CDR2 is FQGNSA. In DNA, the CDR3 is TGTGCCAGCAGCTCGGGACAGGCGTCTAGGTTCTTC. The encoded protein is CASSSGQASRFF.

By its share, this clonotype is medium-sized. The J gene is TRBJ2-1, the V gene TRBV10-2, with D possibly TRBD1 on 6 matching bases. There are 11 residues in the CDR3. V was cut by 10 bases and J by 12 bases, with 16 bases left in between. Germline loops: CDR1 WSHSY, CDR2 SAAADI. This CDR3 is CATHGGWLQFF. CDR3 nucleotides: TGCGCCACCCATGGGGGCTGGCTGCAGTTCTTC.

This clonotype was detected ten times or more. The CDR3 nucleotides read TGTGCCAGCAGTCCATTCGGGACAGGGAGCACCGGGGAGCTGTTTTTT. It translates to CASSPFGTGSTGELFF. The V and J genes are TRBV12-3 or TRBV12-4 and TRBJ2-2; 9 bases align to TRBD1. J gave up 4 bases and V 5 bases, and 8 bases lay outside the gene matches. This CDR3 comprises 16 residues.

This clonotype was counted at least ten times. This sequence joins TRBV5-1 and TRBJ2-7; the match to TRBD2 covers 11 bases. V was pared by 2 bases and J by 4 bases, with 5 bases of the junction left unmatched. Germline-derived CDR1 and CDR2 are SGHRS and YFSETQ. The length of the CDR3 is 15 residues. CDR3 amino acids: CASSFTSGSGYEQYF. CDR3 nucleotide sequence: TGCGCCAGCAGCTTCACTAGCGGGAGCGGTTACGAGCAGTACTTC. The full variable domain, completed using reference TRBV5-1 and TRBJ2-7, is KAGVTQTPRYLIKTRGQQVTLSCSPISGHRSVSWYQQTPGQGLQFLFEYFSETQRNKGNFPGRFSGRQFSNSRSEMNVSTLELGDSALYLCASSFTSGSGYEQYFGPGTRLTVT.

This clonotype has a count of ten or more. This rearrangement joins TRBV4-3 to TRBJ2-7, with TRBD2 as a possible D gene (5 bases). The CDR3 sequence is 15 residues long. From germline, CDR1 is LGHNA and CDR2 YSLEER. V lost 0 bases to trimming and J lost 3 bases, with 12 bases between them. In nucleotides, the CDR3 is TGCGCCAGCAGCCAAGATTCCCGTGGGAGCTACGAGCAGTACTTC. Protein product: CASSQDSRGSYEQYF.

This clonotype was counted many times. The V gene is TRBV28, the J gene TRBJ2-1; TRBD1 aligns across 10 bases. CDR3 length equals 13 residues. Germline CDR1 MDHEN, CDR2 SYDVKM. Unmatched junction bases numbered 8, after V lost 10 bases and J lost 8 bases. CDR3 loop: CAMRRTGGYEQFF. DNA for the CDR3: TGTGCCATGCGTCGGACAGGGGGGTATGAGCAGTTCTTC.